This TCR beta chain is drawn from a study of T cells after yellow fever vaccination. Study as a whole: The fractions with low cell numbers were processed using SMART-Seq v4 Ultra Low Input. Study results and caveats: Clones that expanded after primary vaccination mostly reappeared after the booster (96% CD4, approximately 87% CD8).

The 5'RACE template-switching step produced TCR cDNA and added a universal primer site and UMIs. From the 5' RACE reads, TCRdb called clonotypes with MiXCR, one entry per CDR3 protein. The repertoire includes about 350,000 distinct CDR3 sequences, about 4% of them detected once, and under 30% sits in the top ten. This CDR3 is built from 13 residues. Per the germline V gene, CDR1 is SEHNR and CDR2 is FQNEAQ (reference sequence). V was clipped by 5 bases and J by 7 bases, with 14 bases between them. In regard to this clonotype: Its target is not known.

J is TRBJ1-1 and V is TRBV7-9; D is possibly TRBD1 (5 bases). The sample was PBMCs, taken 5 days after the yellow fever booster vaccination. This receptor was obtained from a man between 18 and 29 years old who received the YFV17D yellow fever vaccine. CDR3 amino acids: CASSPPAGREAFF. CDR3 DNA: TGTGCCAGCAGCCCTCCTGCGGGACGTGAAGCTTTCTTT.